This T cell receptor (beta chain) emerged from a study of T cell clones after liver transplantation. Overall study: TCRbeta sequencing after a pre-transplant mixed lymphocyte reaction identified graft-donor-reactive clones, later tracked in post-transplant blood. Patients counted as tolerant after at least one year off all immunosuppression, enzymes not exceeding twice normal. Standard immunosuppression, with no induction, continued until 12-24 months after transplant.

As concerns this clone: Its antigen is as yet unknown.

Study-level results: Post-transplant, graft-donor-reactive CD4 TCRbeta sequences in blood dropped significantly in most of the 8 subjects.

Profiling relied on immunoSEQ multiplex PCR, and the TCRdb table lists in-frame clones only, not all of them. The table includes around 35,000 clones, more than 90% detected once. The CDR3 loop spans 17 amino acids. The sample was CD8+ T cells from blood, taken 12 months after liver transplant. V and J are TRBV21-1 and TRBJ2-3; TRBD1, the table's D call, lacks a check against the DNA. TRBV21-1 is listed as a pseudogene. The receptor's source is a human patient who received a liver transplant. Some of the T cells may derive from the graft donor. This CDR3 is CASSKATTDLVTDTQYF. In DNA form, the CDR3 reads TGTGCCAGCAGCAAAGCTACGACAGATCTTGTGACAGATACGCAGTATTTT.